These 4 T cell receptor beta chains came from one sample sequenced in a study of blood T cell repertoires in COVID-19. The table came from immunoSEQ multiplex PCR; TCRdb's copy has only in-frame clones and leaves some out. Of some 80,000 clones listed, 75% to 90% are singletons. Sequencing used peripheral blood. The receptors come from a man aged 60 to 75 with active or convalescent COVID-19.

This chain connects TRBV27 to TRBJ2-1; tentatively, D is TRBD2 (6 bases). The V end was cut by 4 bases, the J end by 6 bases, with 16 bases between. This CDR3 is built from 15 residues. Germline V gene sequence: CDR1 MNHEY, CDR2 SMNVEV (reference sequence). CDR3 coding DNA: TGTGCCAGCAGTTCGAGGGACTCCCGAACCAATGAGCAGTTCTTC. Protein sequence: CASSSRDSRTNEQFF.

The V gene is TRBV3-1 (or the pseudogene TRBV3-2), the J gene TRBJ2-1, with 9 bases aligning to TRBD2. Germline V gene data show CDR1 as LGHDT and CDR2 as YNNKEL (reference sequence). The CDR3 contains 17 residues. The J segment lost 2 bases and the V segment lost 0 bases, leaving 5 bases of the junction unmatched. The DNA for the CDR3 is TGTGCCAGCAGCCAAGATGTTAGCGGGGGCCCCTACAATGAGCAGTTCTTC. As protein: CASSQDVSGGPYNEQFF.

The chain recombines TRBV3-1 (or the pseudogene TRBV3-2) with TRBJ2-7, with D possibly matching TRBD1 (5 bases). The CDR3 spans 15 residues. Germline CDR1 reads LGHDT; CDR2 reads YNNKEL (reference sequence). Trimming pared 4 bases from V and 4 bases from J, leaving 17 bases between. The CDR3: CASSRTGFGVYEQYF. The CDR3 region has the DNA TGTGCCAGCAGCCGTACAGGATTTGGAGTGTACGAGCAGTACTTC.

The gene calls are TRBV18 and TRBJ1-6, with D unresolved. V lost 3 bases and J lost 9, with 15 bases in between. The CDR3 length is 15 residues. CDR1 and CDR2 (germline): KGHSH, LQKENI. The chain's CDR3 is CASSPDHLAASPLHF. CDR3 DNA: TGTGCCAGCTCACCCGACCATTTAGCAGCTTCACCCCTCCACTTT.